This is a list of T cell receptor beta chains from one sample in a study of blood T cell repertoires in COVID-19. The protocol was immunoSEQ multiplex PCR, while the TCRdb copy is restricted to in-frame clones and leaves out a portion. This table holds a few hundred thousand clones, 80% to 90% found once. The sample taken for sequencing was PBMCs or T cells enriched from blood (not recorded which). The receptor source for this set is a man between 25 and 39 years old who had recovered from COVID-19. CDR3s leave out the opening cysteine and the closing phenylalanine or tryptophan. The order of the fields is J gene, V gene, CDR3 protein.

TRBJ2-6,TRBV29-1,SVAGRAGSGANVLT
TRBJ1-5,TRBV14,ASSQPKGDRRNQPQH
TRBJ1-2,TRBV7-9,ASSPLSEGNYGYT
TRBJ2-7,TRBV29-1,SVVSAAELTYEQY
TRBJ2-4,TRBV4-1,ASSQPGLAVAKNIQY
TRBJ2-5,TRBV6-5,ATRQAETQY
TRBJ1-2,TRBV6-5,ASSYQAGQAAYGYT
TRBJ2-7,TRBV15,ATGGDRGYEQY
TRBJ1-2,TRBV4-2,ASSQEFGRDRAHGYT
TRBJ2-2,TRBV4-2,ASSQESGTGELF
TRBJ1-3,TRBV5-1,ASSLQGDGNTIY